Presented here are 22 T cell receptor beta chains from one specimen sequenced in a study of response to subunit inactivated influenza vaccine (dated by TCRdb to the late 2010s). Libraries were prepared through RT-PCR. Sequencing used an Illumina HiSeq 2500. In-frame beta chains were kept once TCRdb had trimmed the public reads at Q25 with fastp and called clones with MiXCR. Every distinct CDR3 protein forms one entry, paired with its most common genes and DNA. This sample gives more than 550,000 distinct CDR3 sequences in total; approximately 12% of them show up just once. Roughly a tenth of the sample belongs to the ten largest clones. The sequencing here drew on PBMCs from blood, taken on the day of vaccination. The origin of the receptors is a man aged 45-65 years who received an inactivated influenza vaccine. Donor details come from another sample of the same person, matched by shared clones.

The chain couples TRBV5-1 to TRBJ2-2; 8 nucleotides agree with TRBD1. Germline trimming cut 4 bases from V and 7 bases from J; bases unmatched to any gene: 9. Germline CDR1 SGHRS, CDR2 YFSETQ. The CDR3 spans 15 residues. CDR3 residues: CASSPTGDGGGELFF. Written as DNA, the CDR3 is TGCGCCAGCAGCCCGACAGGGGATGGTGGCGGGGAGCTGTTTTTT.

This clonotype was seen many times. The chain has TRBV10-3 and TRBJ2-6; D gene uncertain. Trimming shortened V by 10 bases and J by 0 bases, and 7 bases separated the two germline ends. Germline-derived CDR1 and CDR2 are ENHRY and SYGVKD. The CDR3 contains 13 residues. CDR3 DNA: TGTGCCAGCAAGGACTCTGGGGCCAACGTCCTGACTTTC. Its translation is CASKDSGANVLTF.

The chain recombines TRBV12-3 or TRBV12-4 with TRBJ2-7, with D uncertain. The CDR3 loop spans 14 amino acids. V was cut by 3 bases and J by 0 bases, with 9 bases left in between. The DNA for the CDR3 is TGTGCCAGCAGTTTCCAGCGACACTCCTACGAGCAGTACTTC. Protein product: CASSFQRHSYEQYF.

This clonotype was seen only a few times. J is TRBJ2-1 and V is TRBV27, with D perhaps given as TRBD1 or TRBD2 (5 bases each). The CDR3 contains 16 residues. Between the trimmed V and J ends, which lost 1 base and 7 bases, there was a span of 17 bases. The germline CDR1 and CDR2 sequences are MNHEY and SMNVEV (reference sequence). The CDR3 nucleotides are TGTGCCAGCAGTTTATTAAGTAGGGGAGCAGGGAATGAGCAGTTCTTC. This translates into CASSLLSRGAGNEQFF.

This clonotype was counted a few times. This chain links TRBV7-2 with TRBJ2-5; D possibly corresponds to TRBD2 (5 bases). Trimming took 2 bases from V and 6 from J, leaving 10 bases between them. CDR1 and CDR2 from the germline V gene are SGHTA and FQGNSA. The length of the CDR3 is 13 residues. CDR3 loop: CASSLRGLQTQYF. In nucleotides, the CDR3 is TGTGCCAGCAGCTTACGGGGTTTGCAGACCCAGTACTTC.

This clonotype was found a few times. The rearrangement uses TRBV20-1 and TRBJ2-7; 11 positions agree with TRBD2. The CDR3 runs 15 residues. Germline assignment: CDR1 DFQATT and CDR2 SNEGSKA (reference sequence). After removal of 1 base from V and 3 bases from J, the junction contained 5 bases not matched to a gene. The DNA of the CDR3 is TGCAGTGCTAGAGTGGAAACTAGCGGGAGCTACGAGCAGTACTTC. Protein sequence: CSARVETSGSYEQYF.

The rearrangement uses TRBV3-1 and TRBJ2-2, with 12 bases fitting TRBD2. The CDR3 consists of 18 residues. V shed 0 bases and J 3 bases; nucleotides not matched to a gene: 5. Germline V lookup: CDR1 LGHDT, CDR2 YNNKEL (reference sequence). The CDR3 DNA sequence: TGTGCCAGCAGCCAAGAGACTAGCGGGGGTCAGTACACCGGGGAGCTGTTTTTT. It codes for CASSQETSGGQYTGELFF. Together with reference TRBV3-1 and TRBJ2-2, the CDR3 gives the full variable domain: DTAVSQTPKYLVTQMGNDKSIKCEQNLGHDTMYWYKQDSKKFLKIMFSYNNKELIINETVPNRFSPKSPDKAHLNLHINSLELGDSAVYFCASSQETSGGQYTGELFFGEGSRLTVL.

Many counts were recorded for this clonotype. This rearrangement joins TRBV5-1 to TRBJ2-7; a possible D gene is TRBD1 (6 bases). The CDR3 runs 14 residues. The germline CDR1 and CDR2 sequences are SGHRS and YFSETQ. Trimming pared 4 bases from V and 5 bases from J, leaving 16 bases between. The CDR3 DNA reads TGCGCCAGCAGCCCGCTACAGGGAATAGACGAGCAGTACTTC. This sequence encodes CASSPLQGIDEQYF.

This rearrangement joins TRBV4-1 to TRBJ2-4; 10 nucleotides line up with TRBD2. The CDR3 totals 17 residues. Trimming cost V 1 base and J 7 bases; bases outside gene matches: 10. Germline CDR1 reads MGHRA; CDR2 reads YSYEKL. Written as DNA, the CDR3 is TGCGCCAGCAGCCAAGTTCCCGGGAGCGGGGGGGCTAACATTCAGTACTTC. Residues: CASSQVPGSGGANIQYF.

The genes are TRBV7-9 and TRBJ1-1; unclear D gene. The CDR3 is 15 residues long. V lost 2 bases and J 1 base, leaving 11 bases between the germline ends. Looked up from germline, CDR1 is SEHNR and CDR2 is FQNEAQ (reference sequence). The CDR3 region is CASSLYGRENTEAFF. The CDR3 DNA reads TGTGCCAGCAGCTTATACGGCAGAGAGAACACTGAAGCTTTCTTT.

The rearrangement joins TRBV5-1 to TRBJ1-6; TRBD1 is a possible D gene (5 bases). The germline gives CDR1 SGHRS, CDR2 YFSETQ. The CDR3 length is 13 residues. V lost 6 bases, J lost 7 bases, and 11 bases lay in between. CDR3 in amino acids: CASKGTGNSPLHF. For the CDR3, the DNA is TGCGCCAGCAAGGGGACGGGCAATTCACCCCTCCACTTT.

This rearrangement joins TRBV5-1 to TRBJ1-3, with a tentative D call TRBD1 (5 bases). The CDR3 loop spans 14 amino acids. From germline, CDR1 is SGHRS and CDR2 YFSETQ. V shed 3 bases and J shed 5 bases, with 12 bases lying between them. The CDR3 DNA reads as TGCGCCAGCAGCTCTGGGGGAAACCGAAACACCATATATTTT. Translated, it gives CASSSGGNRNTIYF.

There are a few counts of this clonotype. The rearrangement links TRBV7-2 to TRBJ1-2, with unresolved D. There are 11 residues in the CDR3. V gave up 4 bases and J gave up 14 bases, with 14 bases separating them. Germline-derived CDR1 and CDR2 are SGHTA and FQGNSA. The CDR3 DNA sequence: TGTGCCAGCAGCTCCGACCGTCGTATAACCTTC. Protein sequence: CASSSDRRITF. Filled out from reference TRBV7-2 and TRBJ1-2, the complete variable domain reads GAGVSQSPSNKVTEKGKDVELRCDPISGHTALYWYRQSLGQGLEFLIYFQGNSAPDKSGLPSDRFSAERTGGSVSTLTIQRTQQEDSAVYLCASSSDRRITFGSGTRLTVV.

The CDR3 is CASRRATGASNQPQHF. In DNA, the CDR3 is TGTGCCAGCAGACGCGCGACAGGGGCTAGCAATCAGCCCCAGCATTTT. This chain uses TRBV28 with TRBJ1-5, with 8 bases lining up with TRBD1. V trimming: 6 bases; J trimming: 0 bases; junction bases outside the gene matches: 7. The CDR3 loop spans 16 amino acids. The germline V gene encodes CDR1 MDHEN and CDR2 SYDVKM. The full variable domain, with the rest looked up from reference TRBV28 and TRBJ1-5, is DVKVTQSSRYLVKRTGEKVFLECVQDMDHENMFWYRQDPGLGLRLIYFSYDVKMKEKGDIPEGYSVSREKKERFSLILESASTNQTSMYLCASRRATGASNQPQHFGDGTRLSIL.

The gene calls are TRBV5-4 and TRBJ2-5, with D tentatively TRBD2 (6 bases). This CDR3 comprises 15 residues. Trimming stripped 0 bases from V and 5 bases from J, with 14 bases between. The germline V gene encodes CDR1 SGHNT and CDR2 YYREEE (reference sequence). Written as DNA, the CDR3 is TGTGCCAGCAGCTTGGCGGGAGCTGGCGCGGAGACCCAGTACTTC. It yields the protein CASSLAGAGAETQYF.

Written as DNA, the CDR3 is TGTGCCAGCCCCGGAGCGAGCCAGGAGGCTCAGAAAGAGACCCAGTACTTC. Encoded protein: CASPGASQEAQKETQYF. This chain uses TRBV2 with TRBJ2-5, with D possibly TRBD2 on 5 matching bases. Trimming left V 8 bases short and J 3 bases short, with 25 bases between. The CDR3 consists of 17 residues. Germline CDR1 and CDR2: SNHLY and FYNNEI.

The CDR3 reads CASTLPPGQETQYF. In DNA form, the CDR3 reads TGTGCCAGCACCCTCCCCCCCGGTCAAGAGACCCAGTACTTC. The rearrangement links TRBV7-2 to TRBJ2-5; D gene unclear. The V end lost 7 bases, the J end lost 2 bases, and 14 bases lay between the germline ends. CDR1 and CDR2 from the germline V gene are SGHTA and FQGNSA. This CDR3 region has 14 residues.

This clonotype was recorded many times. The CDR3 DNA follows: TGTGCCAGCAGTTTTGGGGGTGCGGGACCCGTGGGGTTCTTC. It is translated as CASSFGGAGPVGFF. This chain uses TRBV12-3 or TRBV12-4 with TRBJ2-1, with a possible D match to TRBD2 (6 bases). V was clipped by 3 bases and J by 15 bases, with 21 bases between them. CDR3 length equals 14 residues.

This clonotype was counted between two and nine times. The rearrangement uses TRBV20-1 and TRBJ2-3; 11 nucleotides match TRBD2. From germline, CDR1 is DFQATT and CDR2 SNEGSKA (reference sequence). Losses at the gene ends were 0 bases for V and 4 bases for J; bases not matched to a gene: 6. The CDR3 is 16 residues long. The DNA for the CDR3 is TGCAGTGCTAGAGATAGTACTAGCGGGAGATCAGATACGCAGTATTTT. Its translation: CSARDSTSGRSDTQYF.

The genes are TRBV20-1 and TRBJ2-1; 14 bases align to TRBD2. The germline V gene has CDR1 DFQATT and CDR2 SNEGSKA (reference sequence). CDR3 length: 13 residues. The CDR3 region has the DNA TGCAGGCCGACTAGCGGGGGGGACAATGAGCAGTTCTTC. It translates to CRPTSGGDNEQFF.

The CDR3 reads CASSLWDSQNIQYF. The DNA of the CDR3 is TGTGCCAGCAGCTTATGGGACAGCCAAAACATTCAGTACTTC. The chain couples TRBV13 to TRBJ2-4, with TRBD1 identical over 7 bases. The J segment lost 5 bases and the V segment lost 2 bases, leaving 3 bases of the junction unmatched. Germline lookup yields CDR1 PRHDT and CDR2 FYEKMQ (reference sequence). This CDR3 contains 14 residues. Full variable domain (outside the CDR3, taken from reference TRBV13 and TRBJ2-4): AAGVIQSPRHLIKEKRETATLKCYPIPRHDTVYWYQQGPGQDPQFLISFYEKMQSDKGSIPDRFSAQQFSDYHSELNMSSLELGDSALYFCASSLWDSQNIQYFGAGTRLSVL.

V and J are TRBV5-1 and TRBJ1-6; D unclear. V was clipped by 2 bases and J by 8 bases, with 14 bases between them. Looked up from germline, CDR1 is SGHRS and CDR2 is YFSETQ. The CDR3 covers 15 residues. In DNA, the CDR3 is TGCGCCAGCAGCTTCCAAGGCTTCGGGGATTCACCCCTCCACTTT. The encoded protein is CASSFQGFGDSPLHF.